The rows below give T cell receptor beta chains drawn from one sample of a study of T cell responses to AZD1222 COVID-19 vaccine. Libraries were prepared by immunoSEQ multiplex PCR; TCRdb keeps only in-frame clonotypes and omits some of them. This sample yields roughly 150,000 clones, of which about 89% are seen a single time; 1% to 1.5% belongs to the top ten. This sample comprised peripheral blood, obtained 28 days after the second AZD1222 dose. The receptor source for this set is an adult who received the AZD1222 COVID-19 vaccine. The CDR3 runs from the conserved cysteine through the conserved F or W. Each record gives: CDR3 protein, CDR3 DNA, J gene, V gene, clone size, D gene. D genes are given only for firm matches. The listing skips clone size in some rows; elsewhere it reads once, few, many or a size class.

CASSLQGAVYEQYF,TGTGCCAGCAGCTTACAGGGGGCCGTCTACGAGCAGTACTTC,TRBJ2-7,TRBV7-2,few,TRBD1
CAISLYTGELFF,TGTGCCATCAGCCTCTACACCGGGGAGCTGTTTTTT,TRBJ2-2,TRBV10-3,once,.
CATSRDGRGGELFF,TGTGCCACCAGCAGAGATGGCAGGGGCGGGGAGCTGTTTTTT,TRBJ2-2,TRBV15,.,.
CASSTRSSSNQPQHF,TGTGCCAGTAGTACGCGGAGCTCCAGCAATCAGCCCCAGCATTTT,TRBJ1-5,TRBV19,.,.
CASLSSRDRGRGGDTGELFF,TGTGCCAGCCTATCAAGCCGGGACAGGGGGCGAGGGGGCGACACCGGGGAGCTGTTTTTT,TRBJ2-2,TRBV19,.,TRBD1
CASSKQGTANYGYTF,TGTGCCAGCAGCAAACAGGGGACAGCTAACTATGGCTACACCTTC,TRBJ1-2,TRBV5-6,.,TRBD1
CASSLEPGGAWYGYTF,TGTGCCAGCAGCTTGGAGCCAGGCGGGGCTTGGTATGGCTACACCTTC,TRBJ1-2,TRBV7-9,.,.
CASSRRQGASLKLFF,TGTGCCAGCAGCCGAAGACAGGGGGCGTCCCTCAAACTGTTTTTT,TRBJ1-4,TRBV16,.,TRBD1
CASTVLGQGYTEAFF,TGTGCCAGTACCGTATTGGGACAGGGGTACACTGAAGCTTTCTTT,TRBJ1-1,TRBV19,.,TRBD1
CASSYDRDNEKLFF,TGTGCCAGCAGTTACGATAGGGATAATGAAAAACTGTTTTTT,TRBJ1-4,TRBV6-2/TRBV6-3,.,.
CASLRDRGHNSPLHF,TGTGCCAGCCTCCGGGACAGGGGGCATAATTCACCCCTCCACTTT,TRBJ1-6,TRBV2,once,TRBD1
CASEGRIFSGNTIYF,TGTGCCAGCGAGGGACGGATTTTCTCTGGAAACACCATATATTTT,TRBJ1-3,TRBV19,.,.
CASSISDSNQPQHF,TGTGCCAGTAGTATATCGGATAGCAATCAGCCCCAGCATTTT,TRBJ1-5,TRBV19,once,.
CASSFYGTGGGQPQHF,TGTGCCAGCAGTTTTTACGGGACAGGGGGCGGTCAGCCCCAGCATTTT,TRBJ1-5,TRBV27,.,TRBD1
CASSVSNEQFF,TGCGCCAGCAGTGTATCCAATGAGCAGTTCTTC,TRBJ2-1,TRBV10-2,.,.
CASSLFRLPDTQYF,TGTGCCAGCAGCTTATTTAGGCTACCGGATACGCAGTATTTT,TRBJ2-3,TRBV7-8,once,.
CASSQTWTGSEKLFF,TGTGCCAGCAGCCAAACCTGGACAGGGAGTGAAAAACTGTTTTTT,TRBJ1-4,TRBV3-1/TRBV3-2,.,TRBD1
CASGEQNPLEKLFF,TGTGCCAGCGGAGAACAGAATCCCCTTGAAAAACTGTTTTTT,TRBJ1-4,TRBV7-9,.,.
CASSNQGQARGNIQYF,TGTGCCAGCAGTAACCAAGGACAGGCCCGTGGAAACATTCAGTACTTC,TRBJ2-4,TRBV28,once,TRBD1
CASAGQSNQPQHF,TGTGCCAGCGCCGGGCAAAGCAATCAGCCCCAGCATTTT,TRBJ1-5,TRBV3-1/TRBV3-2,.,.
CASSPDGGSYNEQFF,TGTGCCAGCAGCCCGGACGGGGGCTCCTACAATGAGCAGTTCTTC,TRBJ2-1,TRBV7-2,.,.
CASSLVGRAGTDTQYF,TGTGCCAGCAGCTTAGTAGGGAGGGCTGGCACAGATACGCAGTATTTT,TRBJ2-3,TRBV7-2,.,TRBD2
CASSLVPGFGNTIYF,TGTGCCAGCAGCTTAGTACCGGGATTTGGAAACACCATATATTTT,TRBJ1-3,TRBV11-2,.,.
CSASLRRRAGSYEQYF,TGCAGTGCTAGTTTAAGACGGCGGGCGGGCAGCTACGAGCAGTACTTC,TRBJ2-7,TRBV20-1,.,.
CASSHASEVEKLFF,TGTGCCAGCTCCCACGCGTCGGAAGTCGAAAAACTGTTTTTT,TRBJ1-4,TRBV18,.,.
CASSQDASSGRGEQYF,TGTGCCAGCAGCCAAGATGCCAGCAGCGGGAGGGGCGAGCAGTACTTC,TRBJ2-7,TRBV4-2,.,TRBD2
CASSPPIGRDYGYTF,TGTGCCAGCAGCCCCCCGATCGGCAGGGACTATGGCTACACCTTC,TRBJ1-2,TRBV9,.,.
CASSWTSGRFGEQFF,TGTGCCAGCAGCTGGACTAGCGGGAGGTTCGGTGAGCAGTTCTTC,TRBJ2-1,TRBV7-9,.,TRBD2
CASSYLGTGTGNEQFF,TGCGCCAGCAGCTACCTCGGGACAGGGACCGGCAATGAGCAGTTCTTC,TRBJ2-1,TRBV5-1,.,TRBD1
CASGTSTGELFF,TGCGCCAGCGGGACCTCTACCGGGGAGCTGTTTTTT,TRBJ2-2,TRBV5-1,.,.
CASSVDQPSKDTQYF,TGTGCCAGCAGCGTAGATCAACCTAGCAAGGATACGCAGTATTTT,TRBJ2-3,TRBV9,once,.
CASSTPLGEQYF,TGTGCCAGCAGCACACCCTTGGGCGAGCAGTACTTC,TRBJ2-7,TRBV5-4,.,.